This T cell receptor beta chain was retrieved from a study of regulatory T cells in long-lasting Graves disease. About the study: Under 3 months of antithyroid drugs had been taken by newly diagnosed Graves' patients. Study-wide results and caveats: With approximately 2,800 shared public clonotypes, persistent patients exceeded new patients, who shared about a thousand. Persistent disease was characterized by preferential usage of TRBV28, TRBJ1-2 and TRBJ2-5.

This clonotype was counted at least ten times. Its antigen is undetermined. With V trimmed by 7 bases and J by 10 bases, 13 bases remained unmatched. Germline-derived CDR1 and CDR2 are SEHNR and FQNEAQ (reference sequence). The CDR3 has 17 amino acids. This sample's time point: newly diagnosed GD, antithyroid drugs for less than 3 months. With RNA extracted from PBMCs as input, the TCR library was made. The authors built TCR beta libraries using iRepertoire HTBI primers and Arm-PCR of CDR3 regions. In the original workflow: The samples included around 60 TRBV and over 13 TRBJ segments. TCRdb fed the multiplex PCR reads into MiXCR, producing one record per CDR3 protein. TCRdb, not the authors, supplied the V and J calls. Of about 400,000 distinct CDR3 sequences in the sample, about a sixth were seen once.

The sample in question was peripheral blood mononuclear cells (PBMCs), obtained at new diagnosis, from a patient treated with antithyroid drugs. The J gene is TRBJ2-1, the V gene TRBV7-9, with 16 positions matching TRBD2. The receptor was derived from a female donor with Graves disease. CDR3 residues: CASTKKGTSGGAREQFF. In DNA form, the CDR3 reads TGTGCCAGCACCAAGAAGGGGACTAGCGGGGGGGCACGAGAGCAGTTCTTC.